This is a list of T cell receptor beta chains from one sample in a study of neurological immune-mediated disorders. TCRdb reanalysed the 5' RACE reads using MiXCR and keeps one entry per CDR3 protein. The table lists 66,000 or so distinct CDR3 sequences, around 5.2% of them singletons, with 2.5% to 3% in the top ten. The sequencing input was PBMCs. The receptors were sampled from a young woman with multiple sclerosis. The CDR3 runs from the conserved cysteine through the conserved F or W. Fields, in order: clone size, V gene, D gene, J gene, CDR3 DNA, CDR3 protein. The D gene is left open where the match is weak. Only some rows state a clone size, as once, few, many or a class for expanded clones.

many	TRBV5-6	-	TRBJ2-3	TGTGCCAGCAGCTCCGCCACAGATACGCAGTATTTT	CASSSATDTQYF
many	TRBV20-1	-	TRBJ1-2	TGCAGTGCTAGAGATCCGCTGGGCTATGGCTACACCTTC	CSARDPLGYGYTF
few	TRBV6-1	-	TRBJ1-5	TGTGCCAGCGCCCTGTGGGAGCCCCAGAATTTT	CASALWEPQNF
many	TRBV4-1	-	TRBJ1-2	TGCGCCAGCAGCCAAGACAGCCCATACTATGGCTACACCTTC	CASSQDSPYYGYTF
many	TRBV20-1	TRBD2	TRBJ2-3	TGCAGTGCTAGAGCGACTAGCGGGGGCCCCAGTGGAGATACGCAGTATTTT	CSARATSGGPSGDTQYF
many	TRBV7-2	TRBD1	TRBJ2-6	TGTGCCAGCAGCTTAGCCCAGGGGGCTGGGGCCAACGTCCTGACTTTC	CASSLAQGAGANVLTF
few	TRBV20-1	TRBD1	TRBJ2-1	TGCAGTGCGGGGGGGACAGGGAATTCGTACAATGAGCAGTTCTTC	CSAGGTGNSYNEQFF
few	TRBV27	-	TRBJ1-2	TGTGCCAGCAGTCCCCGACGGAGCCCCGGCTATGGCTACACCTTC	CASSPRRSPGYGYTF
-	TRBV4-1	-	TRBJ1-5	TGCGCCAGCAGCCCCGAGGGGGGCAATCAGCCCCAGAATTTT	CASSPEGGNQPQNF
many	TRBV5-1	TRBD1	TRBJ1-1	TGCGCCAGCAGGCCTCCCGGGACAGGGAACACTGAAGCTTTCTTT	CASRPPGTGNTEAFF
once	TRBV3-1	-	TRBJ2-5	TGTGCCAGCAGCCGCCGGGAATACCCATTCTTATGGTACTTC	CASSRREYPFLWYF
many	TRBV7-2	-	TRBJ2-3	TGTGCCAGCAGCCCCCCCGGGTACTGGGCTCGCCCTGGGTGGACGCAGTATTTT	CASSPPGYWARPGWTQYF
-	TRBV12-3/TRBV12-4	-	TRBJ1-1	TGTGCCAGCTCCCCTCAGGTGGGCAGCATGAACACTGAAGCTTTCTTT	CASSPQVGSMNTEAFF
many	TRBV12-3/TRBV12-4	TRBD2	TRBJ2-2	TGTGCCAGCAGTTCTCCGCGATCCAGCGGGGGAACAGGGGAGCTGTTTTTT	CASSSPRSSGGTGELFF